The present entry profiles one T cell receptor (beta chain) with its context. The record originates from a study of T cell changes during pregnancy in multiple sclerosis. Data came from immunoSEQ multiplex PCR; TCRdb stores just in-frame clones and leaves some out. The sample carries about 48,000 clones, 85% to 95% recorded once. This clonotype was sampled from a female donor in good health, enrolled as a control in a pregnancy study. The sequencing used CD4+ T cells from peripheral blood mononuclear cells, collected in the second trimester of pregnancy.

For the CDR3, the DNA is TGCGCCAGATTCCCAGCGGGGGCAGGAGATACGCAGTATTTT. Translating it yields CARFPAGAGDTQYF. The chain joins TRBV5-1 to TRBJ2-3; 8 bases line up with TRBD2. This CDR3 is built from 14 residues. J lost 5 bases, V lost 8 bases, and 10 bases had no gene match. Looked up from germline, CDR1 is SGHRS and CDR2 is YFSETQ. The variable domain in full, completed from reference TRBV5-1 and TRBJ2-3, reads KAGVTQTPRYLIKTRGQQVTLSCSPISGHRSVSWYQQTPGQGLQFLFEYFSETQRNKGNFPGRFSGRQFSNSRSEMNVSTLELGDSALYLCARFPAGAGDTQYFGPGTRLTVL.